What follows describes a single T cell receptor delta chain. Its specificity is not known. TCRdb re-called the PCR reads via CATT. The data contain about 14,000 delta-chain clones, roughly 53% of them singletons. These data come from a study of human gamma delta and Vdelta1 T cells. Study conclusions and caveats: Acute myeloid leukemia was reportedly broadly targeted by polyclonal Delta One T cells.

CDR3 length equals 22 residues. J gave up 4 bases and V 5 bases, and 31 bases lay outside the gene matches. The germline gives CDR1 TSWWSYY, CDR2 QGS. Sequenced: Vdelta1 gamma-delta T cells from blood grown in culture (DOT cells). This sequence originates from a human donor in good health. J is TRDJ1 and V is TRDV1; 7 bases are a match to TRDD3. The chain's CDR3 is CALGPSDGFSSTLGGFIDKLIF. For the CDR3, the DNA is TGTGCTCTTGGGCCATCTGATGGGTTTTCATCTACGCTCGGGGGATTTATCGATAAACTCATCTTT.